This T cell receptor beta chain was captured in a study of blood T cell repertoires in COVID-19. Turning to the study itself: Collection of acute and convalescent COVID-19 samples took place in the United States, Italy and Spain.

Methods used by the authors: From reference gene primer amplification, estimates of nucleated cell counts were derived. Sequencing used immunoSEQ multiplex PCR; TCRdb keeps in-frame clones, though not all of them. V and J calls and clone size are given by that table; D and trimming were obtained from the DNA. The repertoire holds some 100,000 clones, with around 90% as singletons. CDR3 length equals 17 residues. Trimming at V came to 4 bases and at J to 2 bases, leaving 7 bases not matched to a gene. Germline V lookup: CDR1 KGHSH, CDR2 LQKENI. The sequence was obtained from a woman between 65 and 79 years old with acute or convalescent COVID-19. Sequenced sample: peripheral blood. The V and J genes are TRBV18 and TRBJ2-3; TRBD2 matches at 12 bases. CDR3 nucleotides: TGTGCCAGCTCACAACTAGGGACTAGCGGGTCCACAGATACGCAGTATTTT. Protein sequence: CASSQLGTSGSTDTQYF.